These T cell receptor beta chains were read from a single sample in a study of regulatory T cells in long-lasting Graves disease. TCRdb re-called the multiplex PCR reads through MiXCR, storing one row per CDR3 protein. The sample has around 400,000 distinct CDR3 sequences, around 15% seen once; the top ten hold about a fifth. Sequencing used peripheral blood mononuclear cells (PBMCs), obtained at new diagnosis, from a patient treated with antithyroid drugs. The receptors here all came from a female donor with Graves disease. Both conserved end residues are part of each CDR3. Each record gives: clone size, J gene, D gene, V gene, CDR3 protein, CDR3 DNA. The D gene is left open where the match is weak. Rows may omit the clone size; those that give it use once, few, many or a size class.

- TRBJ1-5 - TRBV28 CASSLKEYYSNQPQHF TGTGCCAGCAGTTTAAAGGAGTATTATAGCAATCAGCCCCAGCATTTT
many TRBJ1-5 TRBD1 TRBV10-3 CAISEPGQGGTVVQPQHF TGTGCCATCAGTGAGCCGGGACAGGGGGGGACAGTGGTACAGCCCCAGCATTTT
many TRBJ1-1 TRBD1 TRBV6-2/TRBV6-3 CASGEPGGEGLSTEAFF TGTGCCAGCGGTGAGCCAGGGGGCGAGGGCCTGAGCACTGAAGCTTTCTTT
many TRBJ2-3 TRBD2 TRBV3-1 CASSHLAGGGTDTQYF TGTGCCAGCAGCCATTTAGCGGGAGGAGGCACAGATACGCAGTATTTT
- TRBJ1-1 TRBD1 TRBV9 CASSAGQGGDTEAFF TGTGCCAGCAGCGCGGGACAGGGCGGAGACACTGAAGCTTTCTTT
many TRBJ2-5 - TRBV15 CATRGTGQETQYF TGTGCCACGAGGGGGACGGGCCAAGAGACCCAGTACTTC
many TRBJ1-2 TRBD1 TRBV6-1 CASSPLDRVAHGYTF TGTGCCAGCAGCCCCCTCGACAGGGTTGCCCATGGCTACACCTTC
- TRBJ1-2 - TRBV7-2 CASSPSGGLGYTF TGTGCCAGCAGCCCATCCGGGGGGCTTGGCTACACCTTC
many TRBJ2-7 - TRBV7-9 CASSPGNSGHRSYEQYF TGTGCCAGCAGCCCGGGGAATAGCGGACATCGGTCCTACGAGCAGTACTTC
few TRBJ2-2 - TRBV25-1 CASSESLATTGELFF TGTGCCAGCAGTGAATCTCTAGCGACAACCGGGGAGCTGTTTTTT
many TRBJ1-5 TRBD1 TRBV20-1 CSARPTGGEDQPQHF TGCAGTGCTAGACCCACAGGGGGAGAAGATCAGCCCCAGCATTTT
many TRBJ2-6 - TRBV9 CASSVTSGESGANVLTF TGTGCCAGCAGCGTAACGTCAGGGGAATCCGGGGCCAACGTCCTGACTTTC
few TRBJ2-1 - TRBV24-1 CATSDPVLQNNEQFF TGTGCCACCAGTGACCCGGTCTTACAAAACAATGAGCAGTTCTTC
- TRBJ1-6 TRBD1 TRBV3-1 CASRYSPGGWNSPLHF TGTGCCAGCAGATACTCCCCAGGGGGTTGGAATTCACCCCTCCACTTT
many TRBJ1-1 - TRBV10-3 CATRQENTEAFF TGTGCCACCCGACAGGAGAACACTGAAGCTTTCTTT
- TRBJ1-5 TRBD1 TRBV12-3/TRBV12-4 CASRGGQGDFQPQHF TGTGCCAGCAGGGGGGGACAGGGGGATTTCCAGCCCCAGCATTTT
many TRBJ2-7 - TRBV27 CASSFAGNEQYF TGTGCCAGCAGTTTTGCGGGGAACGAGCAGTACTTC
many TRBJ2-3 TRBD2 TRBV28 CASPSEREGQDTQYF TGTGCCAGCCCAAGCGAGCGGGAGGGTCAAGATACGCAGTATTTT
many TRBJ2-3 - TRBV24-1 CATSDFLRDRTDTQYF TGTGCCACCAGTGATTTTTTACGGGATCGCACAGATACGCAGTATTTT
many TRBJ1-5 TRBD1 TRBV6-1 CASRTGDQPQHF TGTGCCAGCAGAACAGGGGATCAGCCCCAGCATTTT
many TRBJ2-1 - TRBV18 CASSPGTSEQFF TGTGCCAGCTCACCGGGGACGTCAGAGCAGTTCTTC
- TRBJ1-4 - TRBV11-3 CASSLENGYWANEKLFF TGTGCCAGCAGCTTAGAGAACGGATACTGGGCTAATGAAAAACTGTTTTTT
many TRBJ1-5 - TRBV2 CASSFTQDSNQPQHF TGTGCCAGCAGTTTCACGCAGGATAGCAATCAGCCCCAGCATTTT
many TRBJ2-1 - TRBV7-8 CASSRLLGIPGNEQFF TGTGCCAGCAGCCGACTACTAGGGATTCCTGGAAATGAGCAGTTCTTC
many TRBJ1-1 - TRBV5-1 CASSPWGGANTEAFF TGTGCCAGCAGCCCGTGGGGGGGAGCGAACACTGAAGCTTTCTTT
many TRBJ2-1 TRBD2 TRBV12-5 CASGLVAGGSYNEQFF TGTGCTAGTGGTTTGGTAGCGGGAGGATCCTACAATGAGCAGTTCTTC
many TRBJ1-1 - TRBV4-1 CASSQNPAPNTEAFF TGCGCCAGCAGCCAAAATCCGGCCCCGAACACTGAAGCTTTCTTT
many TRBJ1-3 - TRBV28 CASSFIRDLSGNTIYF TGTGCCAGCAGTTTTATACGGGACCTCTCTGGAAACACCATATATTTT
many TRBJ2-7 TRBD1 TRBV6-1 CASSPTGASYEQYF TGTGCCAGCAGTCCGACAGGGGCGTCCTACGAGCAGTACTTC
few TRBJ1-4 - TRBV4-1 CASSHYGPSAGEKLFF TGCGCCAGCAGCCATTATGGACCGTCAGCAGGTGAAAAACTGTTTTTT
many TRBJ2-7 - TRBV7-2 CASSLSSGNHYEQYF TGTGCCAGCAGCTTAAGTTCAGGGAACCACTACGAGCAGTACTTC
many TRBJ1-1 - TRBV7-9 CASSLAQGRSTEAFF TGTGCCAGCAGCTTAGCGCAGGGAAGGAGCACTGAAGCTTTCTTT
few TRBJ1-5 - TRBV20-1 CSAREPQSNQPQHF TGCAGTGCTAGAGAACCCCAAAGCAATCAGCCCCAGCATTTT
many TRBJ1-1 TRBD1 TRBV7-9 CASRTSLGGAETEAFF TGTGCCAGCAGGACTTCCTTAGGGGGCGCAGAGACTGAAGCTTTCTTT
- TRBJ2-4 TRBD1 TRBV12-3/TRBV12-4 CASSFSGTGGNIQYF TGTGCCAGCAGTTTTAGCGGGACAGGGGGAAACATTCAGTACTTC
many TRBJ2-3 - TRBV2 CASNEGYKNTDTQYF TGTGCCAGCAATGAGGGCTATAAAAACACAGATACGCAGTATTTT
many TRBJ2-7 TRBD2 TRBV6-2/TRBV6-3 CASSQIPGLAHSYEQYF TGTGCCAGCAGCCAGATTCCGGGACTAGCGCACTCCTACGAGCAGTACTTC
many TRBJ2-3 - TRBV7-9 CASSLNPDTQYF TGTGCCAGCAGCTTGAACCCAGATACGCAGTATTTT
many TRBJ2-2 TRBD1 TRBV12-3/TRBV12-4 CASPGQGAPWNTGELFF TGTGCCAGCCCGGGACAGGGCGCTCCTTGGAACACCGGGGAGCTGTTTTTT
many TRBJ1-1 TRBD1 TRBV19 CASSIPTGGSPEAFF TGTGCCAGTAGTATTCCGACAGGGGGGTCTCCTGAAGCTTTCTTT
many TRBJ2-7 TRBD2 TRBV7-8 CASSLPRGRVSEQYF TGTGCCAGCAGCTTACCCCGGGGGAGGGTCTCCGAGCAGTACTTC
few TRBJ2-7 - TRBV9 CASSVGDGSYEQYF TGTGCCAGCAGCGTAGGGGACGGCTCCTACGAGCAGTACTTC
many TRBJ2-5 - TRBV6-5 CASSYFGDPSSQETQYF TGTGCCAGCAGTTACTTCGGGGACCCATCATCACAAGAGACCCAGTACTTC
many TRBJ2-3 TRBD2 TRBV7-8 CASSLSGSYGTDTQYF TGTGCCAGCAGTCTTAGCGGGAGCTACGGCACAGATACGCAGTATTTT
many TRBJ2-7 - TRBV4-3 CASSRVLGGVLEQYF TGCGCCAGCAGCCGGGTACTGGGCGGGGTTTTAGAGCAGTACTTC
few TRBJ1-2 - TRBV29-1 CSVVEDSVSLSGYGYTF TGCAGCGTTGTAGAAGATTCTGTCTCGCTGTCGGGCTATGGCTACACCTTC
many TRBJ2-7 - TRBV11-2 CASSPDTGIYYASSYEQYF TGTGCCAGCAGCCCGGATACCGGGATATATTATGCCAGCTCCTACGAGCAGTACTTC
few TRBJ1-1 - TRBV28 CASRPLDRENTEAFF TGTGCCAGCAGGCCTTTAGACAGAGAGAACACTGAAGCTTTCTTT
- TRBJ2-2 TRBD2 TRBV7-8 CASSLAGGETGELFF TGTGCCAGCAGCTTGGCGGGGGGGGAGACCGGGGAGCTGTTTTTT
- TRBJ2-5 - TRBV20-1 CSARDPAESETQYF TGCAGTGCTAGAGATCCAGCGGAGTCAGAGACCCAGTACTTC
many TRBJ1-4 - TRBV12-3/TRBV12-4 CASSQVSGEKLFF TGTGCCAGCAGCCAGGTCTCCGGTGAAAAACTGTTTTTT
many TRBJ2-5 - TRBV5-4 CASRSERFQETQYF TGTGCCAGCAGGTCGGAAAGGTTCCAAGAGACCCAGTACTTC
many TRBJ1-1 TRBD1 TRBV7-9 CASSLGWDRGQHTEAFF TGTGCCAGCAGCTTAGGTTGGGACAGGGGACAACACACTGAAGCTTTCTTT
many TRBJ1-1 - TRBV7-2 CASSLVGVGTEAFF TGTGCCAGCAGCTTAGTCGGGGTAGGCACTGAAGCTTTCTTT
many TRBJ2-3 TRBD2 TRBV20-1 CSARTQSGGADTQYF TGCAGTGCTAGGACGCAGAGCGGGGGGGCGGATACGCAGTATTTT
many TRBJ2-5 TRBD1 TRBV28 CASSLRTGGAGGTDEETQYF TGTGCCAGCAGTTTAAGGACAGGGGGCGCGGGAGGGACGGACGAAGAGACCCAGTACTTC
many TRBJ1-2 TRBD1 TRBV12-3/TRBV12-4 CASSPGTAANYGYTF TGTGCCAGCAGCCCCGGGACAGCCGCTAACTATGGCTACACCTTC
many TRBJ1-5 - TRBV6-1 CASSPDPNQPQHF TGTGCCAGCAGTCCCGACCCAAATCAGCCCCAGCATTTT
many TRBJ1-1 - TRBV27 CASRLLGVGTEAFF TGTGCCAGCAGGCTCTTGGGAGTGGGCACTGAAGCTTTCTTT